The 29 T cell receptor beta chains below come from one sample, sequenced in a study of T cells expressing NK-cell markers. Following a re-call of the 5' RACE reads, TCRdb has one entry per CDR3 protein and lacks DNA. The record lists 200,000 to 300,000 distinct CDR3 sequences, of which the ten most abundant hold about 4%. Sequencing used blood T cells: a sorted CD56 or NKG2C T cell subset, CD4+ or CD8+ T cells, or bulk PBMC T cells (not recorded which). The origin of the receptors is a woman aged 18 to 75 in good health.

The V call is TRBV20-1, the J call TRBJ2-1; TCRdb outputs TRBD1, but without DNA this stays unchecked. The CDR3 is 14 amino acids. Germline CDR1 is DFQATT and CDR2 is SNEGSKA (reference sequence). This CDR3 is CSAKPGAGGNEQFF.

The chain has TRBV28 and TRBJ1-2; TCRdb gives TRBD1 as the D gene, but with no DNA this cannot be confirmed. The CDR3 contains 13 residues. CDR1 MDHEN and CDR2 SYDVKM come from the germline V gene. CDR3: CASSSPGQYGYTF.

This chain uses TRBV18 with TRBJ2-3. CDR3 length equals 13 residues. The germline V gene has CDR1 KGHSH and CDR2 LQKENI. The CDR3 is CASSPKVTDTQYF.

V usage is TRBV20-1 and J usage is TRBJ2-3; there is no DNA to check the TCRdb D call of TRBD1. The length of the CDR3 is 15 residues. CDR1 DFQATT and CDR2 SNEGSKA come from the germline V gene (reference sequence). The CDR3 spells CSARSGRGDTDTQYF.

The chain couples TRBV6-1 to TRBJ2-3; TCRdb lists TRBD1, though no DNA is available to test this call. Germline CDR1 and CDR2: MNHNS and SASEGT. This CDR3 is 13 amino acids long. CDR3: CASSTRGGDTQYF.

This chain links TRBV6-1 with TRBJ1-2; the D gene TCRdb calls, TRBD1, cannot be checked with no DNA. CDR3 size: 14 residues. Germline V gene sequence: CDR1 MNHNS, CDR2 SASEGT. The CDR3 loop is CASSRGRSSYGYTF.

The chain carries TRBV12-3 or TRBV12-4 and TRBJ1-5; there is no DNA to check the TCRdb D call of TRBD1. The CDR3 runs to 16 residues. The chain's CDR3 is CASSARQGGNNQPQHF.

The chain couples TRBV25-1 to TRBJ2-5; without DNA, the TCRdb call of TRBD2 cannot be checked. Germline V gene sequence: CDR1 MGHDK, CDR2 SYGVNS. This CDR3 region has 13 residues. CDR3 in amino acids: CASSDREGETQYF. The entire variable domain, with the rest obtained from reference TRBV25-1 and TRBJ2-5, is as follows: EADIYQTPRYLVIGTGKKITLECSQTMGHDKMYWYQQDPGMELHLIHYSYGVNSTEKGDLSSESTVSRIRTEHFPLTLESARPSHTSQYLCASSDREGETQYFGPGTRLLVL.

This chain links TRBV29-1 with TRBJ1-2; no DNA is available, so the TRBD1 call from TCRdb remains unchecked. Germline lookup yields CDR1 SQVTM and CDR2 ANQGSEA. The CDR3 has 11 amino acids. CDR3 region: CGVQGDHGYTF.

The chain joins TRBV18 to TRBJ2-3; TCRdb returns TRBD1, unconfirmable since there is no DNA. Germline CDR1 reads KGHSH; CDR2 reads LQKENI. CDR3 length: 13 residues. The CDR3: CASSPPGADTQYF.

The V gene is TRBV28, the J gene TRBJ1-1; the D call from TCRdb, TRBD1, cannot be confirmed without DNA. CDR1 is MDHEN and CDR2 is SYDVKM in the germline V gene. This CDR3 has 11 amino acids. The chain's CDR3 is CASRQDRGAFF.

The rearrangement uses TRBV25-1 and TRBJ2-7; TCRdb's assignment of TRBD1 cannot be checked, as there is no DNA. CDR3 length equals 16 residues. The germline V gene encodes CDR1 MGHDK and CDR2 SYGVNS. CDR3 amino acids: CASSEYGGTHTYEQYF.

This chain connects TRBV7-2 to TRBJ2-1; lacking DNA, the TRBD1 call made by TCRdb goes unchecked. Germline values: CDR1 SGHTA, CDR2 FQGNSA. This CDR3 contains 17 residues. CDR3 amino acids: CASSLRVGRGGFDEQFF.

The gene calls are TRBV29-1 and TRBJ1-5. The CDR3 extends over 13 amino acids. In germline, CDR1 is SQVTM, CDR2 ANQGSEA. CDR3 protein: CSVDGAGGQPQHF.

The CDR3 is CASSERGASNSPLHF. The rearrangement uses TRBV6-1 and TRBJ1-6; TCRdb's D call, TRBD1, is unchecked because there is no DNA. CDR3 length: 15 amino acids. Germline V lookup: CDR1 MNHNS, CDR2 SASEGT.

The chain is built from TRBV4-3 and TRBJ2-7; with no DNA, the TCRdb D assignment of TRBD2 cannot be verified. This CDR3 is built from 14 residues. Per germline, CDR1 LGHNA and CDR2 YSLEER. This CDR3 reads CASSQDGLAYEQYF.

This rearrangement joins TRBV7-2 to TRBJ2-4. The germline V gene encodes CDR1 SGHTA and CDR2 FQGNSA. This CDR3 has 17 residues. CDR3 in amino acids: CASSPDFGGPAKNIQYF.

The chain couples TRBV5-1 to TRBJ1-4; TCRdb gives TRBD1 as the D gene, but with no DNA this cannot be confirmed. The CDR3 totals 15 residues. Germline V gene data show CDR1 as SGHRS and CDR2 as YFSETQ. The chain's CDR3 is CASRQPGTGEKKLFF. Filled out from reference TRBV5-1 and TRBJ1-4, the complete variable domain reads KAGVTQTPRYLIKTRGQQVTLSCSPISGHRSVSWYQQTPGQGLQFLFEYFSETQRNKGNFPGRFSGRQFSNSRSEMNVSTLELGDSALYLCASRQPGTGEKKLFFGSGTQLSVL.

The V gene is TRBV6-5, the J gene TRBJ1-2; TCRdb's D call of TRBD1 is untestable without DNA. The CDR3 is 12 residues long. CDR1 and CDR2 from the germline V gene are MNHEY and SVGAGI. The CDR3 spells CASSSQGWGYTF.

This chain joins TRBV28 and TRBJ2-7; TCRdb's D call of TRBD1 is untestable without DNA. The CDR3 totals 16 residues. The germline gives CDR1 MDHEN, CDR2 SYDVKM. The CDR3 region is CTSSLYRGRGIDEQYF.

The chain is built from TRBV7-9 and TRBJ2-2. The CDR3 loop spans 13 amino acids. Germline V gives CDR1 SEHNR, CDR2 FQNEAQ (reference sequence). CDR3 protein: CASSPIHTGELFF.

The chain employs TRBV7-3 and TRBJ2-3; TCRdb lists TRBD2, though no DNA is available to test this call. The germline V gene has CDR1 SGHTA and CDR2 FQGTGA. This CDR3 region has 16 residues. The CDR3 reads CASSPTGRRAGDTQYF.

This sequence joins TRBV7-2 and TRBJ2-7. Germline lookup yields CDR1 SGHTA and CDR2 FQGNSA. The CDR3 extends over 14 amino acids. The CDR3 spells CASSFSGTSYEQYF.

V gene TRBV3-1 combines with J gene TRBJ1-1; without DNA, the TCRdb call of TRBD1 cannot be checked. CDR1 LGHDT and CDR2 YNNKEL come from the germline V gene (reference sequence). The CDR3 length is 14 residues. CDR3 loop: CASSRAGGWTEAFF. The full variable domain, its missing parts supplied by reference TRBV3-1 and TRBJ1-1, is DTAVSQTPKYLVTQMGNDKSIKCEQNLGHDTMYWYKQDSKKFLKIMFSYNNKELIINETVPNRFSPKSPDKAHLNLHINSLELGDSAVYFCASSRAGGWTEAFFGQGTRLTVV.

The chain is built from TRBV5-1 and TRBJ1-1. CDR1 is SGHRS and CDR2 is YFSETQ in the germline V gene. CDR3 length: 11 amino acids. The CDR3: CAGQGITEAFF.

The chain couples TRBV5-5 to TRBJ1-1. The CDR3 loop spans 14 amino acids. Germline-derived CDR1 and CDR2 are SGHKS and YYEKEE (reference sequence). CDR3: CASRRGDLRAEAFF.

The gene calls are TRBV18 and TRBJ1-3. CDR1 is KGHSH, CDR2 LQKENI, per germline. CDR3 length equals 14 residues. The CDR3 protein is CASTGQGAGNTIYF. Variable domain in full (rest from reference TRBV18 and TRBJ1-3): NAGVMQNPRHLVRRRGQEARLRCSPMKGHSHVYWYRQLPEEGLKFMVYLQKENIIDESGMPKERFSAEFPKEGPSILRIQQVVRGDSAAYFCASTGQGAGNTIYFGEGSWLTVV.

The chain couples TRBV19 to TRBJ2-1; TCRdb indicates TRBD1, and absent DNA this call remains unverified. Looked up from germline, CDR1 is LNHDA and CDR2 is SQIVND (reference sequence). The CDR3 has 16 residues. The CDR3 region is CASSISGMGSYNEQFF.

V gene TRBV12-3 or TRBV12-4 combines with J gene TRBJ2-3; the D call from TCRdb, TRBD1, cannot be confirmed without DNA. This CDR3 has 15 amino acids. CDR3 loop: CASSPRGAITDTQYF.